Reported below is one T cell receptor (beta chain). The antigen remains undetermined. Before the COVID-19 pandemic, during about 2010-2018, CD4+ T cells were taken from unexposed donors. The cells were cultured for 10 days before CD4+ T cells were isolated. Unexposed-donor CD4+ T cells were probed with SARS-CoV-2 S/N and four cold-coronavirus spikes, cells permitting. Fresh IL-2 medium replaced half the medium on days 3 and 7. This entry is derived from a study of CD4 T cells in relation to SARS-CoV-2 and coronaviruses. Study as a whole: After less than eleven days of antigen culture, PBMC TCR beta CDR3s were sequenced. No peptide or an HIV-1 Nef peptide pool served as negative control.

Sequencing was performed with immunoSEQ multiplex PCR; in TCRdb, only in-frame clones are kept and a portion is missing. This table holds some 29,000 clones, 70% to 80% found once. This CDR3 contains 14 residues. Germline V gene data show CDR1 as SGDLS and CDR2 as YYNGEE. The junction had 9 bases not matched to a gene; V was cut back by 9 bases and J by 1 base. This TCR came from a human donor in good health. The sample consisted of CD4+ T cells from PBMCs, cultured in vitro. The J gene is TRBJ2-5, the V gene TRBV9; 7 nucleotides align to TRBD1. The CDR3 loop reads CATSTGSRQETQYF. DNA of the CDR3: TGTGCCACCTCGACAGGGTCCCGCCAAGAGACCCAGTACTTC. Filled out from reference TRBV9 and TRBJ2-5, the complete variable domain reads DSGVTQTPKHLITATGQRVTLRCSPRSGDLSVYWYQQSLDQGLQFLIQYYNGEERAKGNILERFSAQQFPDLHSELNLSSLELGDSALYFCATSTGSRQETQYFGPGTRLLVL.